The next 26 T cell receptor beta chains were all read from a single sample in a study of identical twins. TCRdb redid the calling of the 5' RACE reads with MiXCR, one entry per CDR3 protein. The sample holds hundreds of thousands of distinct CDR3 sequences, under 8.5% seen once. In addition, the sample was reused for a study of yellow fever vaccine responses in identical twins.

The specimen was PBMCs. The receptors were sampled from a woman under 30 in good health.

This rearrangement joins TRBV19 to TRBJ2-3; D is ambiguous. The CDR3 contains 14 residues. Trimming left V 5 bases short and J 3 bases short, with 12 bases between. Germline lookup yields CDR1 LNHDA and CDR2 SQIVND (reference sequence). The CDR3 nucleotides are TGTGCCAGTAGTCTCCGGGCCTTAACAGATACGCAGTATTTT. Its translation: CASSLRALTDTQYF.

CDR3 amino acids: CATSDFVRGQGTDTQYF. CDR3 DNA: TGTGCCACCAGTGATTTCGTCCGGGGGCAGGGGACAGATACGCAGTATTTT. This sequence joins TRBV24-1 and TRBJ2-3; D assignment may be TRBD1 or TRBD2 (6 bases each). From germline, CDR1 is KGHDR and CDR2 SFDVKD. V lost 1 base to trimming and J lost 3 bases, with 16 bases between them. The CDR3 is 17 amino acids.

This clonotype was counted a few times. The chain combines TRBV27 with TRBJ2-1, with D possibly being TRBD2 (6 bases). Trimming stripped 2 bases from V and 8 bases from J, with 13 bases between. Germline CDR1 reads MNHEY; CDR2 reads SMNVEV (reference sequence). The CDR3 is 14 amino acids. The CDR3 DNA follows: TGTGCCAGCAGTTTAGCGCTAGCGACGGATGAGCAGTTCTTC. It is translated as CASSLALATDEQFF.

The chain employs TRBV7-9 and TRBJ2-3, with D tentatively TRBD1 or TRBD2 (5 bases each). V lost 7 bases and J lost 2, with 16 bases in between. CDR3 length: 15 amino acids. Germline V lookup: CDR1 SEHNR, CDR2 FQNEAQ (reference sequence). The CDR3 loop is CASTETGTYTDTQYF. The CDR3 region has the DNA TGTGCCAGCACCGAAACCGGGACCTACACAGATACGCAGTATTTT.

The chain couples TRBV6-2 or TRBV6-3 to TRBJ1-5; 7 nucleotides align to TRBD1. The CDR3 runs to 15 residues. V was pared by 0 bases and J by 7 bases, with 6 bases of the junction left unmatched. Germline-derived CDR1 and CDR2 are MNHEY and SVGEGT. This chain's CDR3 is CASSYSDRVWQPQHF. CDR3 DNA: TGTGCCAGCAGTTACTCCGACAGGGTTTGGCAGCCCCAGCATTTT.

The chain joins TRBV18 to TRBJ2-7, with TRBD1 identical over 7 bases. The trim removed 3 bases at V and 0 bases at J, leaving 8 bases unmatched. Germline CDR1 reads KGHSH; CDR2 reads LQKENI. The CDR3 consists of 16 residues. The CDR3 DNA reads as TGTGCCAGCTCACCGGACAGGCCACTAATCTCCTACGAGCAGTACTTC. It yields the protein CASSPDRPLISYEQYF.

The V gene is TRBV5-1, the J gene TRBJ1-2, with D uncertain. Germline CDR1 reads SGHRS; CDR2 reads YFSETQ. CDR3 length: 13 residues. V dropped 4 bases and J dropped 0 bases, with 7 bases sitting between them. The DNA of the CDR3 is TGCGCCAGCAGCGCCACCTCTAACTATGGCTACACCTTC. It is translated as CASSATSNYGYTF.

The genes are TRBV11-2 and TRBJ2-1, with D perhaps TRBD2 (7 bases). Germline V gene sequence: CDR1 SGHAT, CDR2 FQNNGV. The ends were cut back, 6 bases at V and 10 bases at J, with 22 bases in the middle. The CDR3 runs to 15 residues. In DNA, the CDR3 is TGTGCCAGCAGTCATGAGGGGGGGGCTGGGCAGGAGCAGTTCTTC. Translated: CASSHEGGAGQEQFF. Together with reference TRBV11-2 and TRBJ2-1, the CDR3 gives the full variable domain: EAGVAQSPRYKIIEKRQSVAFWCNPISGHATLYWYQQILGQGPKLLIQFQNNGVVDDSQLPKDRFSAERLKGVDSTLKIQPAKLEDSAVYLCASSHEGGAGQEQFFGPGTRLTVL.

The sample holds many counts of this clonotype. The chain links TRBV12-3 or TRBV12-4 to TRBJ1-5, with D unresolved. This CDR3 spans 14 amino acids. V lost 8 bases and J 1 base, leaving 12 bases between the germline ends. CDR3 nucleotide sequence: TGTGCCAGCGGCCCGGGAACGAGCAATCAGCCCCAGCATTTT. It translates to CASGPGTSNQPQHF.

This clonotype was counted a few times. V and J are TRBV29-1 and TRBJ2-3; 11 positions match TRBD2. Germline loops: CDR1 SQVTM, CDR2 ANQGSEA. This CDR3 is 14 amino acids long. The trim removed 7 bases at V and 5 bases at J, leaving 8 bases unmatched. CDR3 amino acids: CSAETSGNGDTQYF. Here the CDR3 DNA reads TGCAGCGCCGAGACTAGCGGGAATGGAGATACGCAGTATTTT.

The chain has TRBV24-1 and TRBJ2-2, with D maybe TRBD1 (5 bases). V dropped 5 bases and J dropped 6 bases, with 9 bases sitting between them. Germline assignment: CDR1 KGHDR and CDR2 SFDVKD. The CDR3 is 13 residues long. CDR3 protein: CATSVSTAGELFF. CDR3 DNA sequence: TGTGCCACCAGTGTGTCGACAGCCGGGGAGCTGTTTTTT.

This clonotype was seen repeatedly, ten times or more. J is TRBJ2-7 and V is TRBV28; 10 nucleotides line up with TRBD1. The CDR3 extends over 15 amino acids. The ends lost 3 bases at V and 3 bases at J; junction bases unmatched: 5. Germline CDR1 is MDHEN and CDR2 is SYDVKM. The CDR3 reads CASSLSGQGNYEQYF. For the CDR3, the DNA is TGTGCCAGCAGTTTGTCGGGACAGGGGAACTACGAGCAGTACTTC.

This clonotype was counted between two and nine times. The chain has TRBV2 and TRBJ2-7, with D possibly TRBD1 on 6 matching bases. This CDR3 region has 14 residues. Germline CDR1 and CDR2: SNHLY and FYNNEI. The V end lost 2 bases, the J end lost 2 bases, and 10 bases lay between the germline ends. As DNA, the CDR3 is TGTGCCAGCAGTGAAAGGGACATCGCCTACGAGCAGTACTTC. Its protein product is CASSERDIAYEQYF.

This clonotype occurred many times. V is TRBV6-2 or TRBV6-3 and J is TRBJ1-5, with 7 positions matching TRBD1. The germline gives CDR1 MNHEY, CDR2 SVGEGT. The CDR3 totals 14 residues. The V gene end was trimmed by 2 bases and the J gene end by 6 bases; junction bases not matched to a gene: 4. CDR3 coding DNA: TGTGCCAGCAGTTACCTCAGGGGGGGTCAGCCCCAGCATTTT. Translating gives CASSYLRGGQPQHF.

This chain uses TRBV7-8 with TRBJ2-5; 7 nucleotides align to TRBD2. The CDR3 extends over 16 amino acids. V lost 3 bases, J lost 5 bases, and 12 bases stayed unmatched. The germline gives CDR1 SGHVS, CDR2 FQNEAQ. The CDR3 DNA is TGTGCCAGCAGCTTCCGCGGGGGACTGGATTGGGAGACCCAGTACTTC. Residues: CASSFRGGLDWETQYF.

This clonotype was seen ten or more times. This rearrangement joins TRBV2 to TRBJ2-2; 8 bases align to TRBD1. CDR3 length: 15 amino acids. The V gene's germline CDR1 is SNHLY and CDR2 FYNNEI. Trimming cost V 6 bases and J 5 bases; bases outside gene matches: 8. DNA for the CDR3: TGTGCCAGCAGGCCCGGGACAGGTTTTACCGGGGAGCTGTTTTTT. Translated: CASRPGTGFTGELFF.

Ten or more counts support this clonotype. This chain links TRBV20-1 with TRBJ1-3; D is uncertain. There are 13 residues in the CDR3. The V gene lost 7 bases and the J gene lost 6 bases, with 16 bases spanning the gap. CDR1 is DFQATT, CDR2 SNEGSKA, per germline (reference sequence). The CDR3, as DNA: TGCAGTGTACCGGGCGAAGTCACAAACACCATATATTTT. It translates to CSVPGEVTNTIYF.

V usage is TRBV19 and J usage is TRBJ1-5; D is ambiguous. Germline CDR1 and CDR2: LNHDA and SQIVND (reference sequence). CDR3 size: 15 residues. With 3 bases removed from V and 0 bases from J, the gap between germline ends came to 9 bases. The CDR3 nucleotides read TGTGCCAGTAGTATGAGGCAGTATAGCAATCAGCCCCAGCATTTT. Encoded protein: CASSMRQYSNQPQHF.

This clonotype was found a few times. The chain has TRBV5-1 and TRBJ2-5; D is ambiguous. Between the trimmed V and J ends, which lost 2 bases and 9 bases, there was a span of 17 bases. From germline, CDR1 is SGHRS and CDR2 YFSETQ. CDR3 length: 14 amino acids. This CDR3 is CASSFGKKNEAQYF. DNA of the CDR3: TGCGCCAGCAGCTTTGGGAAAAAAAATGAGGCCCAGTACTTC.

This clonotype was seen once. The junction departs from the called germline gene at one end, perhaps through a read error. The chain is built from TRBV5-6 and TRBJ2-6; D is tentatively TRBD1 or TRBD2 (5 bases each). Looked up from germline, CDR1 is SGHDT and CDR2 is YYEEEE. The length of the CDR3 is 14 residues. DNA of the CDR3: TGTGCCAGCAGCACCCCCCAGGGAGCCAACGTCCTGAATTTC. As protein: CASSTPQGANVLNF.

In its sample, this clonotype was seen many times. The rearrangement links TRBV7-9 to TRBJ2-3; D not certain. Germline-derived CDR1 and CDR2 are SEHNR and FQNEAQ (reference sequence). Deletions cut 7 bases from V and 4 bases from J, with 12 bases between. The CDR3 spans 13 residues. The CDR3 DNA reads TGTGCCAGCAACCGGGCCAACCCAGATACGCAGTATTTT. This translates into CASNRANPDTQYF.

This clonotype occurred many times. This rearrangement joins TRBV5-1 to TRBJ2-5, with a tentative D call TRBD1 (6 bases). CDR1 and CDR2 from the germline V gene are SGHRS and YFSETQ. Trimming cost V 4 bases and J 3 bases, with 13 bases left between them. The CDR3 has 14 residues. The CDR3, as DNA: TGCGCCAGCAGCATAGGGGGAGCGGAAGAGACCCAGTACTTC. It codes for CASSIGGAEETQYF.

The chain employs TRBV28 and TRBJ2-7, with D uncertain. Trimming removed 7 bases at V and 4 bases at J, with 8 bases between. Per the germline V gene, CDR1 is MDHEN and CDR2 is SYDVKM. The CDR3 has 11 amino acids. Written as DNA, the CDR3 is TGTGCCAGCACCCCCGGGTACGAGCAGTACTTC. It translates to CASTPGYEQYF.

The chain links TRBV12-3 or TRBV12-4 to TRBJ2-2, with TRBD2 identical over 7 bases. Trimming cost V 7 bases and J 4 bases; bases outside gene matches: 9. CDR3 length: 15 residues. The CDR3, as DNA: TGTGCCAGCATACCTCCGGGACTAACCACCGGGGAGCTGTTTTTT. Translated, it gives CASIPPGLTTGELFF.

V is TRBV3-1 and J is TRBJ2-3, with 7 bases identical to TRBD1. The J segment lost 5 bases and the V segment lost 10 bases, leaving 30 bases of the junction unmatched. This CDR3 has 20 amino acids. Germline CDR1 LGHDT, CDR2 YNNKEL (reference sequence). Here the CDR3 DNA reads TGTGCCACCACCCAAGTTTTCAGGGGGAGTGGGTCCTGGTCCGGAGATACGCAGTATTTT. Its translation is CATTQVFRGSGSWSGDTQYF.

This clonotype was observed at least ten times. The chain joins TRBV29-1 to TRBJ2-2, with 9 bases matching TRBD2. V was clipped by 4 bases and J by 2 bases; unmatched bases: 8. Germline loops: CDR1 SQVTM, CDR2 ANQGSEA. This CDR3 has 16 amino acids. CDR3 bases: TGCAGCGTTGTACTTCGGCGGGAGGGTAACACCGGGGAGCTGTTTTTT. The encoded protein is CSVVLRREGNTGELFF.